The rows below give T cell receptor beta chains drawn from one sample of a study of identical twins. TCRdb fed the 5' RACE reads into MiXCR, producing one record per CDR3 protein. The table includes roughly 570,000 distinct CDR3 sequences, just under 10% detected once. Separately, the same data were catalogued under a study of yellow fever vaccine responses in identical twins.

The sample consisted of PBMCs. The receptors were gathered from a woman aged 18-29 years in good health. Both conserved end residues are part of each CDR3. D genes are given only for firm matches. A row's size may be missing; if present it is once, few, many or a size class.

DNA: TGTGCCAGCAGCCTTGTAGCGGGAGACGCGTACGAGCAGTACTTC
CDR3: CASSLVAGDAYEQYF
V: TRBV3-1
size: few
J: TRBJ2-7
D: TRBD2

DNA: TGCGCCAGCAGTGCTTCGGCAACTATATCTAACTATGGCTACACCTTC
CDR3: CASSASATISNYGYTF
V: TRBV10-2
size: few
J: TRBJ1-2
D: .

DNA: TGTGCCAGCGCACAGGAAGAGGGCTATGGCTACACCTTC
CDR3: CASAQEEGYGYTF
V: TRBV7-6
size: .
J: TRBJ1-2
D: .

DNA: TGTGCCAGCAGCTTACCGGACAGCTCTGGGGCCAACGTCCTGACTTTC
CDR3: CASSLPDSSGANVLTF
V: TRBV7-3
size: few
J: TRBJ2-6
D: .

DNA: TGCAGTTATCTCGAAGCGGGGCCCTCGTCCGAGCAGTACTTC
CDR3: CSYLEAGPSSEQYF
V: TRBV20-1
size: .
J: TRBJ2-7
D: TRBD2

DNA: TGCGCCAGCACCTACTCCAACTCGGGGGAAAAACTGTTTTTT
CDR3: CASTYSNSGEKLFF
V: TRBV5-1
size: many
J: TRBJ1-4
D: .

DNA: TGTGCCAGCTCCAGGGGCAGTTCGATCAGGGATACGCAGTATTTT
CDR3: CASSRGSSIRDTQYF
V: TRBV12-3/TRBV12-4
size: .
J: TRBJ2-3
D: .

DNA: TGTGCCAGCAGTTTTAGTGGGAGGGATCAGCCCCAGCATTTT
CDR3: CASSFSGRDQPQHF
V: TRBV12-3/TRBV12-4
size: .
J: TRBJ1-5
D: .

DNA: TGTGCCAGCAGTTTAGGCGGGAGGGACGAGACCCAGTACTTC
CDR3: CASSLGGRDETQYF
V: TRBV12-3/TRBV12-4
size: many
J: TRBJ2-5
D: TRBD2

DNA: TGCAGTGCTAGAGATCCAGAGCGCTCTGGAAACACCATATATTTT
CDR3: CSARDPERSGNTIYF
V: TRBV20-1
size: many
J: TRBJ1-3
D: .

DNA: TGTGCCAGCAGCGCCCGACTAGCGGGGGGCGAGCAGTACTTC
CDR3: CASSARLAGGEQYF
V: TRBV5-4
size: .
J: TRBJ2-7
D: TRBD2

DNA: TGTGCCAGCAGTTTAGGGCAGAAGGGCAATCAGCCCCAGCATTTT
CDR3: CASSLGQKGNQPQHF
V: TRBV28
size: many
J: TRBJ1-5
D: .

DNA: TGTGCCAGCAGTTCCTTACCGGGACAGGGCTGGGAGACCCAGTACTTC
CDR3: CASSSLPGQGWETQYF
V: TRBV27
size: few
J: TRBJ2-5
D: TRBD1

DNA: TGTGCCAGCAGTGCCCGGTTCGGGCTTACCTATAAAGAGACCCAGTACTTC
CDR3: CASSARFGLTYKETQYF
V: TRBV12-3/TRBV12-4
size: .
J: TRBJ2-5
D: .

DNA: TGCAGTGCAAGACATCTCAGCGATAAGGATGGCTACACCTTC
CDR3: CSARHLSDKDGYTF
V: TRBV20-1
size: many
J: TRBJ1-2
D: .

DNA: TGTGCCAGCAGCTTAGCGGGGGCCGTAGGGGATGAGCAGTTCTTC
CDR3: CASSLAGAVGDEQFF
V: TRBV7-9
size: .
J: TRBJ2-1
D: .

DNA: TGTGCCTGGGAACATAGCGAGATCTACAATGAGCAGTTCTTC
CDR3: CAWEHSEIYNEQFF
V: TRBV30
size: few
J: TRBJ2-1
D: .

DNA: TGCAGCGTTGACGGCTGGGGAGAAGAGACCCAGTACTTC
CDR3: CSVDGWGEETQYF
V: TRBV29-1
size: .
J: TRBJ2-5
D: .

DNA: TGCAGTGCTAGATCCACTAGCTTTGAGCAGTTCTTC
CDR3: CSARSTSFEQFF
V: TRBV20-1
size: many
J: TRBJ2-1
D: .

DNA: TGTGCCAGCAGCTTAAGCCAGGCCCAAAACATTCAGTACTTC
CDR3: CASSLSQAQNIQYF
V: TRBV7-9
size: .
J: TRBJ2-4
D: .

DNA: TGTGCCAGCAGTCCCATAGTGGCGTCCTACAATGAGCAGTTCTTC
CDR3: CASSPIVASYNEQFF
V: TRBV6-1
size: many
J: TRBJ2-1
D: .

DNA: TGTGCCAGCAATCCTGGCGGCAAAACCTACAATGAGCAGTTCTTC
CDR3: CASNPGGKTYNEQFF
V: TRBV12-3/TRBV12-4
size: .
J: TRBJ2-1
D: .

DNA: TGTGCCAGCAGCCAAGCGAGGGGGAGGACAGATACGCAGTATTTT
CDR3: CASSQARGRTDTQYF
V: TRBV3-1
size: many
J: TRBJ2-3
D: .

DNA: TGCGCCAGCAGCCTAGGGGGGACAGTAGACGAGCAGTACTTC
CDR3: CASSLGGTVDEQYF
V: TRBV5-1
size: many
J: TRBJ2-7
D: .

DNA: TGTGCCAGCAGTGCCGGGACAGGGCAAGGGGGCTACACCTTC
CDR3: CASSAGTGQGGYTF
V: TRBV12-3/TRBV12-4
size: few
J: TRBJ1-2
D: TRBD1

DNA: TGTGCCAGCAGTGACTCCTCGGATGGAACAGATACGCAGTATTTT
CDR3: CASSDSSDGTDTQYF
V: TRBV6-4
size: few
J: TRBJ2-3
D: .

DNA: TGCGCCAGCAGCCAAGGGACGGGACTTTACAATGAGCAGTTCTTC
CDR3: CASSQGTGLYNEQFF
V: TRBV4-3
size: few
J: TRBJ2-1
D: .

DNA: TGTGCCAGCCAACAGGGATATAGCAATCAGCCCCAGCATTTT
CDR3: CASQQGYSNQPQHF
V: TRBV19
size: .
J: TRBJ1-5
D: .

DNA: TGTGCCAGCAGTTACTCAGTCGGGAGCACAGATACGCAGTATTTT
CDR3: CASSYSVGSTDTQYF
V: TRBV6-5
size: few
J: TRBJ2-3
D: .